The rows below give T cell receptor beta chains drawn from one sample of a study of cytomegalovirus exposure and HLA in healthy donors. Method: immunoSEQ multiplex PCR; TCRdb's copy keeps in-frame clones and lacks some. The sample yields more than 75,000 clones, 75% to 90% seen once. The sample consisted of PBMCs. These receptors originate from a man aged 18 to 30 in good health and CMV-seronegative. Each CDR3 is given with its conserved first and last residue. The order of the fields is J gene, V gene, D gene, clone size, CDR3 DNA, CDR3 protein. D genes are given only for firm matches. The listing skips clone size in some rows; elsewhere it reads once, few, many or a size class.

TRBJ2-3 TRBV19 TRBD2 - TGTGCCAGTAGTCCCCTGCCTCGGAGCGGGAGATACAGCACAGATACGCAGTATTTT CASSPLPRSGRYSTDTQYF
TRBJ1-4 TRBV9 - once TGTGCCAGCAGCGTAGGAATTCGGCAGGCTACCTCTAATGAAAAACTGTTTTTT CASSVGIRQATSNEKLFF
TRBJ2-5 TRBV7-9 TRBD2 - TGTTCCAGCAGCTTCCCGCCGGGACTAGCGGGAAGGGAGACCCAGTACTTC CSSSFPPGLAGRETQYF
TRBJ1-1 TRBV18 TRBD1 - TGTGCCAGCTCACCATACTCCAGGGGGCGAGGGCGGGCTTTCTTT CASSPYSRGRGRAFF
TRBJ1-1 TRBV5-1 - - TGCGCCAGCAGCTTGGGCCTCAGGGCTGAAGCGAGAGGAGCTTTCTTT CASSLGLRAEARGAFF
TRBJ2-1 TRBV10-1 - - TGCGCCAGCACCTCACGGGAGAACCGGAGGGTACACAATGAGCAGTTCTTC CASTSRENRRVHNEQFF
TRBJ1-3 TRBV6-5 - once TGTGCCAGCAGACCCGACACCTCTGGAAACACCATATATTTT CASRPDTSGNTIYF
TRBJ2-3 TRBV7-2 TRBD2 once TGTGCCAGCAGCTCAGCGGGAGGGCTAGTAGATACGCAGTATTTT CASSSAGGLVDTQYF
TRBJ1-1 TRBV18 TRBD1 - TGTGCCAGCTCACCACCGTTAGGACAGGGAGCTTTCTTT CASSPPLGQGAFF
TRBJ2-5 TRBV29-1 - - TGCAGCGTTGAAGTGGGCAGGTGGGAGACCCAGTACTTC CSVEVGRWETQYF
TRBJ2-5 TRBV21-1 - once TGTGCCAGCAGCAAAGAGGGTTTACGACAGCCCCTGTGCCAAGAGACCCAGTACTTC CASSKEGLRQPLCQETQYF
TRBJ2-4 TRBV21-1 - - TGTGCCAGCAGCAATATGACAGGGTATGAGGTGAACATTCAGTACTTC CASSNMTGYEVNIQYF
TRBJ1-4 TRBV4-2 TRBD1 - TGTGCCAGCAGCCAACCGGGACAGAGTCAGGAAAAACTGTTTTTT CASSQPGQSQEKLFF
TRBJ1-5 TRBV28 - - TGTGCCAGCAGTTTAAGGCCAACAGGGATTGTGGGCCAGCCCCAGCATTTT CASSLRPTGIVGQPQHF
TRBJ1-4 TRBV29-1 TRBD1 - TGCAGCGTCAGAAGACAGGGCTCTAATGAAAAACTGTTTTTT CSVRRQGSNEKLFF
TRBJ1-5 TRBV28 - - TGTGCCAGCACCGGAGGTAGTCAGCCCCAGCATTTT CASTGGSQPQHF
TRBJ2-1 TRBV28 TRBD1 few TGTGCCAGCAGGGGAACTCGGACAGGGCGATACAATGAGCAGTTCTTC CASRGTRTGRYNEQFF